These T cell receptor beta chains were read from a single sample in a study of cytomegalovirus exposure and HLA in healthy donors. Repertoires were generated with immunoSEQ multiplex PCR, while TCRdb's copy carries only in-frame clones and drops some. Its table records tens of thousands of clones. Sequenced sample: PBMCs. Receptors were obtained from a man aged 45-65 years in good health and CMV-seropositive. Both conserved end residues are trimmed from each CDR3. A D gene is named only where the DNA matches it firmly.

>TRBD2|TRBV13
ASSETSGSTHEQY
>NA|TRBV11-3
ASSLNAGANTEAF
>TRBD1|TRBV4-3
ASKGTVYTEAF
>NA|TRBV15
ATSRRGTADTQY
>TRBD2|TRBV4-3
ASSSGTSGDTQY
>TRBD2|TRBV4-2
ASSPPAGTSGSHEQF
>TRBD2|TRBV7-3
ASSLTSGSHEQY
>NA|TRBV4-3
ASSQDRREASPEQF
>NA|TRBV11-3
ASSLTYGQSAGYT
>TRBD2|TRBV4-1
ASSQVLAGGADTQY
>NA|TRBV27
ASSLKDRFGYEQY
>NA|TRBV20-1
SAGENTEAF
>NA|TRBV30
AWRAAGAIDTQY
>TRBD2|TRBV6-5
ASVSGTPMGTQY
>NA|TRBV5-1
ASSWLDTTYEQY
>NA|TRBV7-9
ATAQNGYT
>TRBD1|TRBV29-1
SVGRQGASKLF
>TRBD1|TRBV27
ASSLSGGLNTEAF
>TRBD1|TRBV19
ASSTSGGAQTQY
>NA|TRBV21-1
ASSKGGTPLLGLTNEQF
>TRBD2|TRBV28
ASSSSPGLAGPKPYEQY
>NA|TRBV6-1
AILRNLAGTEAF
>NA|TRBV9
ASSVHNGGGGETQY
>NA|TRBV25-1
ASGRGTGNTIY
>NA|TRBV7-9
ASSLRGGTLQETQY
>TRBD2|TRBV2
ASRLLANQY
>NA|TRBV7-2
ASSLPGRPETQY
>TRBD2|TRBV30
AWTGTSGSGTYNEQF
>TRBD1|TRBV7-9
ASSTGQFGETQY
>NA|TRBV7-2
ASSSGRGRKIQY
>TRBD2|TRBV9
ASSVSGNSYNEQF
>NA|TRBV7-6
ASSLTGLVGEQY
>TRBD1|TRBV6-5
ASRNPGQGNYEQY
>TRBD1|TRBV7-6
ASRPGTGPIEQF
>NA|TRBV5-1
ASRAGTPNYNEQF
>TRBD1|TRBV2
ASRAGGLNTEAF
>TRBD1|TRBV10-3
AIRKTGGMNTEAF
>TRBD1|TRBV19
ASSGTASNQPQH
>TRBD1|TRBV7-9
ASFPLQGAVSWGYGYT
>TRBD1|TRBV28
ASRGGIPGQAIEQF
>TRBD2|TRBV7-7
ASSLGLAGAYNEQF
>NA|TRBV7-2
ASSLRTDTQY